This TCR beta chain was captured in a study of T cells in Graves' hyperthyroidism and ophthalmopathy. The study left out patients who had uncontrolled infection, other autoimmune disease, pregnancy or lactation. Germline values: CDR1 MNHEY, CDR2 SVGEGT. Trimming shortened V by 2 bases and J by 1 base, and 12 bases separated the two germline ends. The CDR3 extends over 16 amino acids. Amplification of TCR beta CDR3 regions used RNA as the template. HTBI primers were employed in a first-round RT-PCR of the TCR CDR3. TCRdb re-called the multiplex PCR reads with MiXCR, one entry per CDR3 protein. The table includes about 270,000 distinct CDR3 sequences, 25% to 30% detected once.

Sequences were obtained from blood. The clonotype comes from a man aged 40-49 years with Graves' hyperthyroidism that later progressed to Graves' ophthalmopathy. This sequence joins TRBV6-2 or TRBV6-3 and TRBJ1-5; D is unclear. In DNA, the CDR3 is TGTGCCAGCAGTTACATCCCTATTTACAGCAATCAGCCCCAGCATTTT. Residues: CASSYIPIYSNQPQHF.